The 7 T cell receptor beta chains below all came from one sample that was sequenced in a study of cytomegalovirus exposure and HLA in healthy donors. In the PCR, 60 Vbeta and 13 Jbeta primers were used. Clones were read by immunoSEQ multiplex PCR, and TCRdb kept only the in-frame ones, dropping some. The top ten clones hold about 7.7% of a sample with some 160,000 clones, roughly three quarters of them seen once. Sequencing used PBMCs. The receptor set was obtained from a woman in her 40s in good health and CMV-seropositive.

The chain is built from TRBV6-1 and TRBJ1-1; the D is unclear. From germline, CDR1 is MNHNS and CDR2 SASEGT. V shed 2 bases and J shed 7 bases, with 11 bases lying between them. The CDR3 has 13 residues. CDR3 protein: CASSESGRGEAFF. The CDR3 DNA reads as TGTGCCAGCAGTGAATCGGGCCGGGGTGAAGCTTTCTTT.

The CDR3 nucleotides read TGCGCCAGTGAAGCGGGGGCCGACACAGATACGCAGTATTTT. It encodes CASEAGADTDTQYF. The gene calls are TRBV5-1 and TRBJ2-3; 8 positions match TRBD2. V gave up 8 bases and J gave up 2 bases; unmatched junction bases: 7. The CDR3 sequence is 14 residues long. Germline assignment: CDR1 SGHRS and CDR2 YFSETQ.

With regard to this clone: Other DNA sequences in this specimen translate into the identical CDR3. V is TRBV19 and J is TRBJ1-1; D perhaps matches TRBD1 (5 bases). The CDR3 is 13 amino acids. Trimming removed 1 base at V and 4 bases at J, with 7 bases between. Germline CDR1 LNHDA, CDR2 SQIVND (reference sequence). The CDR3 DNA sequence: TGTGCCAGTAGTATAGCGGGGGGCACTGAAGCTTTCTTT. The encoded protein is CASSIAGGTEAFF.

The rearrangement joins TRBV4-3 to TRBJ1-2; tentatively, D is TRBD1 (5 bases). Trimming pared 0 bases from V and 5 bases from J, leaving 13 bases between. Germline V gene data show CDR1 as LGHNA and CDR2 as YSLEER. The CDR3 loop spans 15 amino acids. In DNA form, the CDR3 reads TGCGCCAGCAGCCAAGATTTAGGCAGGGATTATGGCTACACCTTC. Amino acids: CASSQDLGRDYGYTF.

Only one count was recorded for this clone. The chain joins TRBV7-2 to TRBJ1-2; 11 nucleotides align to TRBD1. Germline assignment: CDR1 SGHTA and CDR2 FQGNSA. The CDR3 is made up of 16 amino acids. The V and J ends lost 3 bases and 7 bases, in that order; junction bases with no gene match: 10. The CDR3: CASSLRSGTGGGGYTF. Here the CDR3 DNA reads TGTGCCAGCAGCTTGCGATCCGGGACAGGGGGTGGTGGCTACACCTTC.

This rearrangement joins TRBV9 to TRBJ2-5, with TRBD2 identical over 7 bases. The V gene's germline CDR1 is SGDLS and CDR2 YYNGEE. V was clipped by 0 bases and J by 1 base; unmatched bases: 9. CDR3 length: 17 amino acids. The CDR3 here is CASSVGEGRPSQETQYF. The DNA for the CDR3 is TGTGCCAGCAGCGTAGGGGAGGGACGACCGAGCCAAGAGACCCAGTACTTC.

The chain combines TRBV6-6 with TRBJ2-2, with D unresolved. Germline V gives CDR1 MNHNY, CDR2 SVGAGI (reference sequence). The CDR3 consists of 16 residues. The ends were cut back, 5 bases at V and 0 bases at J, with 13 bases in the middle. The CDR3 nucleotides read TGTGCCAGCAGTGTCCTCGGCGGTTCGAACACCGGGGAGCTGTTTTTT. Its protein is CASSVLGGSNTGELFF.